This entry features one T cell receptor (beta chain) sequence. Its antigen target is currently unknown. Per-base qualities were not stored, and no clone one base away is much larger. This specimen comes from a study of blood T cells in healthy people across ages (dated by TCRdb to between 2014 and 2017). For context, the study as a whole: In model experiments, roughly one uniquely barcoded TCR beta cDNA molecule per two T cells was captured by template switching. Four age groups were formed from the donors: young (average about 16 years), middle-aged (approximately 39), aged (62) and long-lived (about 80). Using the same blood draw, the study looked at two additional independent replicas of 1 million unique cDNA reads for two donors, one aged 18 to 30 and the other aged 80 or older. The study measured age-related changes in TCR beta repertoire diversity using deep sequencing normalized with unique cDNA molecular identifiers. To avoid experimental bias, donors of different ages were randomly spread across the sequencing lanes.

Beyond this particular receptor, the publication reports: Observed TCR beta diversity per million T cells fell roughly linearly with age, and a significant reduction was already apparent by age around 44. Since profiling was done on bulk unsorted PBMCs, naive and antigen-experienced compartments could not be conclusively compared. Compared with the aged group, more naive CD4+ T cells, fewer expanded clones and increased TCR diversity were shown by the long-lived group, suggesting age selection. Donor CMV infection status was unknown, potentially confounding age-related changes in expanded clonotypes. Estimates of total diversity from one million sequenced T cells were regarded as lower bounds and underestimates. A strong correlation was found between observed TCR beta diversity and the percentage of naive T cells measured by flow cytometry.

Systemically healthy Caucasian individuals from Russia, approximately 39 in total and aged about 6 to 100 years, were included as donors. Each donor gave around 9.5 milliliters of peripheral blood, collected into EDTA-treated Vacutainer tubes. Ficoll-Paque density-gradient centrifugation was used to isolate PBMCs, with at least 6.5 million per sample. Total RNA, at least 5 micrograms per sample, was extracted from PBMCs with Trizol reagent. The percentages of naive CD45RAhigh/CD27high T cells were determined by flow cytometry on a PBMC aliquot from every donor. Library method: 5' RACE. The sequencer listed for this sample is Illumina HiSeq 2500. The second PCR ran for about 6 to 12 cycles and used a J-beta primer mix along with a sample-barcoded 5' primer. A unique molecular identifier was introduced onto each TCR beta cDNA molecule by a template-switch 5' adaptor carrying 12 random nucleotides. Each sample yielded at least 3 million CDR3-containing paired-end reads. First-strand cDNA synthesis was performed from all RNA using the Mint cDNA synthesis kit, with priming by a TRBC-specific oligonucleotide. Following uracil-DNA glycosylase treatment, a first 18-cycle PCR with universal primers M1SS and BC2_uni_R was performed on all cDNA. The authors' pipeline ran thus. Normalization of each sample was performed by random selection of 1 million high-quality reads, each carrying a distinct molecular identifier. Reads sharing molecular identifiers were discarded rather than binned into consensus sequences. MiTCR, with a Q25 quality threshold and the strictest error-elimination algorithm, was used for CDR3 identification, clonotype clustering and error correction. A nonparametric unseen species model with Euler transformation was used to estimate lower-bound total TCR beta diversity. In TCRdb, the public reads were trimmed at Q25 with fastp and aligned with MiXCR, with productive beta chains retained. Entries that share a CDR3 protein sequence are merged under the most common genes and DNA. Here the V and J calls rest on TCRdb's processing, not on the authors' analysis. In this sample the table shows about 720,000 distinct CDR3 sequences, 22% of which occur a single time. Less than 25% of the sample lies in the top ten.

The CDR3 goes from the cysteine to the phenylalanine over 13 residues. The CDR3 DNA has 39 bases and is translated from base 1. For CDR1 and CDR2, the germline V gene (reference sequence) lists LNHDA and SQIVND. This clonotype was obtained from a man in his 70s in good health. The sequencing input was blood. Recombination joined TRBV19 with TRBJ2-7; no D gene is confidently identified. Matching the DNA end better, TRBJ2-1 makes the J call doubtful. CDR3 sequence: CASSIDRVGEQFF. The DNA reads TGTGCCAGTAGTATAGATCGAGTCGGTGAGCAGTTCTTC.